This T cell receptor (beta chain) was recorded in a study of graft-versus-host responses after intestinal transplantation. Whole-study context: All recipients were transplanted with multivisceral, liver-intestinal, or isolated intestinal grafts. Among the recipients, all got anti-thymocyte globulin induction and then tacrolimus and steroids for approximately 3 years.

Trimming took off 5 bases at V and 6 bases at J, with 14 bases between the two ends. In germline, CDR1 is LNHDA, CDR2 SQIVND (reference sequence). The CDR3 runs to 13 residues. For this clone: No antigen is known for it.

Study observations and caveats: Recipient marrow contained GvH clones, some of which appeared first in ileum or blood. Early post-transplant falls in HvG clones accompanied the peak levels of circulating GvH clones.

TCRdb keeps only in-frame clones here, not all; method: immunoSEQ multiplex PCR. The sample includes tens of thousands of clones, roughly 93% of them seen just once. The chain recombines TRBV19 with TRBJ2-7, with unresolved D. The sample in question was PBMCs, obtained 786 days after a first intestinal transplant, on the day of a second. The clonotype originates from a human patient who received an intestinal transplant, so some T cells may come from the graft donor. The DNA of the CDR3 is TGTGCCAGTAGTTCCTCCTCTTTCCGCGAGCAGTACTTC. Amino acids: CASSSSSFREQYF.